This TCR beta chain came from a study of cytomegalovirus exposure and HLA in healthy donors. Turning to the study itself: Earlier results showed 117 million unique TCR beta sequences derived from 150 million to 200 million T cells.

General observations from the study: Prediction of most subjects' HLA-A and HLA-B alleles by TCR beta sequences was reportedly accurate. A later analysis linked a missense variant in DCLRE1C to the trimming of TCR beta V and J genes.

CDR3 length equals 16 residues. Per the germline V gene, CDR1 is MNHEY and CDR2 is SVGAGI. Trimming pared 4 bases from V and 4 bases from J, leaving 16 bases between. About this clone: No antigen is known for it.

In the PCR, 60 Vbeta and 13 Jbeta primers were used. Only in-frame clones appear in the TCRdb table, and some are missing; sequencing was by immunoSEQ multiplex PCR. The data hold more than 100,000 clones, with around four fifths observed a single time. The specimen was PBMCs. V gene TRBV6-5 combines with J gene TRBJ1-4; tentative D call: TRBD1 (6 bases). The source is a woman in her thirties or forties in good health and CMV-seronegative. In DNA form, the CDR3 reads TGTGCCAGCAGTTCCGTAGGGGGGGAGCTTAATGAAAAACTGTTTTTT. As protein: CASSSVGGELNEKLFF.